The present T cell receptor beta chain was sequenced within a study of CD8 T cells in ankylosing spondylitis. Trimming left V 6 bases short and J 2 bases short, with 11 bases between. Germline V gives CDR1 SQVTM, CDR2 ANQGSEA. The CDR3 is made up of 13 amino acids. One entry per CDR3 protein, called by TCRdb with MiXCR from the 5' RACE reads. The sample yields approximately 110,000 distinct CDR3 sequences, under 30% seen once. This sequence originates from a male donor with ankylosing spondylitis. Sequencing was performed on synovial fluid, either unsorted or a sorted T cell fraction (not recorded which). The J gene is TRBJ2-1, the V gene TRBV29-1, with D hard to call. CDR3 in DNA: TGCAGCGTAGGAACGACGGCCTACAATGAGCAGTTCTTC. This translates into CSVGTTAYNEQFF.